The clone carrying this T cell receptor beta chain has a single count. Its cognate antigen is unknown. This entry comes from a study of blood T cells in healthy people across ages. Regarding the study as a whole: Leaving the PBMCs unsorted stopped any conclusive comparison of naive versus antigen-experienced cells.

A sample-barcoded 5' primer and a J-beta primer mix were used in a second PCR of roughly 7 to 11 cycles. TCRdb re-called the 5' RACE reads with MiXCR, one entry per CDR3 protein. The table lists about 1.8 million distinct CDR3 sequences, just under 50% of them singletons. CDR3 length: 12 residues. Germline V gene sequence: CDR1 KGHSH, CDR2 LQKENI. Trimming took off 6 bases at V and 6 bases at J, with 8 bases between the two ends. Material: blood. The TCR originated in a woman aged 35 to 49 in good health. This chain links TRBV18 with TRBJ1-4, with D possibly TRBD1 on 5 matching bases. In DNA, the CDR3 is TGTGCCAGCTCCAGGGTCGATGAAAAACTGTTTTTT. Its translation is CASSRVDEKLFF.